This TCR beta chain was sequenced in a study of CD8 T cells in Susac syndrome. TCR beta sequencing covered blood CD8+ and CD4+ T cells. The length of the CDR3 is 16 residues. CDR1 is MDHEN, CDR2 SYDVKM, per germline. V lost 1 base and J 1 base, leaving 14 bases between the germline ends. A quantity of about 0.5 to 1 ug RNA underwent reverse transcription using random hexamers. TCRdb fed the immunoSEQ multiplex PCR reads into MiXCR, producing one record per CDR3 protein. The sample records about 300,000 distinct CDR3 sequences, almost 85% being singletons. The clonotype was recovered from a human donor with multiple sclerosis. Sequencing input: CD8+ T cells from PBMCs. The chain has TRBV28 and TRBJ2-7; tentatively, D is TRBD1 (6 bases). For the CDR3, the DNA is TGTGCCAGCAGTTTATTCCCGGGACAATCTTCCTACGAGCAGTACTTC. Its translation is CASSLFPGQSSYEQYF.